Listed below are T cell receptor beta chains from one sample, sequenced in a study of cytomegalovirus exposure and HLA in healthy donors. Profiling relied on immunoSEQ multiplex PCR, and the TCRdb table lists in-frame clones only, not all of them. Here the sample table reports 120,000 to 150,000 clones. The sequenced sample was PBMCs. The source is a man between 40 and 49 years old in good health and CMV-seronegative. CDR3s include the opening cysteine and the closing phenylalanine or tryptophan. The D gene is left open where the match is weak.

>TRBJ1-2|TRBV7-9|TRBD1
CASSATGVGSYGYTF
TGTGCCAGCAGCGCTACAGGGGTTGGTAGCTATGGCTACACCTTC
>TRBJ1-2|TRBV19|TRBD1
CASSKGQLYYGYTF
TGTGCCAGTAGTAAGGGACAGCTCTACTATGGCTACACCTTC
>TRBJ1-2|TRBV18|TRBD1
CASSPLRQGGRIEYGYTF
TGTGCCAGCTCACCACTCAGACAGGGTGGGCGTATTGAGTATGGCTACACCTTC
>TRBJ1-1|TRBV5-4|NA
CASSSGKDPPLNTEAFF
TGTGCCAGCAGTTCCGGGAAAGACCCACCTTTGAACACTGAAGCTTTCTTT
>TRBJ1-1|TRBV21-1|NA
CASTARKNTEAFF
TGTGCCAGCACGGCGAGGAAGAACACTGAAGCTTTCTTT
>TRBJ2-2|TRBV6-5|TRBD1
CASRRTGDGELFF
TGTGCCAGCAGACGGACAGGGGACGGGGAGCTGTTTTTT
>TRBJ1-5|TRBV6-6|TRBD1
CASSTITGGNQPQHF
TGTGCCAGCAGCACAATTACAGGGGGCAATCAGCCCCAGCATTTT
>TRBJ1-5|TRBV7-2|NA
CASSLAINQPQHF
TGTGCCAGCAGCTTAGCCATCAATCAGCCCCAGCATTTT
>TRBJ1-3|TRBV10-3|NA
CAIRTAGNTIYF
TGTGCCATCAGGACTGCTGGAAACACCATATATTTT
>TRBJ2-5|TRBV5-4|NA
CASSSYQETQYF
TGTGCCAGCAGCTCCTACCAAGAGACCCAGTACTTC
>TRBJ2-7|TRBV28|TRBD2
CASSPPTQLLATSYEQYF
TGTGCCAGCAGCCCCCCCACCCAGTTACTAGCGACCTCCTACGAGCAGTACTTC
>TRBJ2-7|TRBV4-2|TRBD2
CASSQDLAGGNEQYF
TGTGCCAGCAGCCAAGATCTAGCGGGGGGAAACGAGCAGTACTTC
>TRBJ1-6|TRBV5-8|NA
CASSLGAWPLHF
TGTGCCAGCAGCTTGGGGGCTTGGCCCCTCCACTTT
>TRBJ1-5|TRBV27|TRBD1
CASSLSSGTGSQSQHF
TGTGCCAGCAGTTTATCGAGCGGGACAGGGTCCCAGTCCCAGCATTTT
>TRBJ1-2|TRBV5-1|TRBD1
CASSSGTGNYGYTF
TGCGCCAGCAGCTCCGGGACAGGGAACTATGGCTACACCTTC
>TRBJ1-2|TRBV18|TRBD1
CASSPEAGGNYGYTF
TGTGCCAGCTCACCAGAGGCAGGGGGTAACTATGGCTACACCTTC
>TRBJ1-2|TRBV5-6|TRBD1
CASSLRTGSYGYTF
TGTGCCAGCAGCTTGAGGACAGGTTCCTATGGCTACACCTTC
>TRBJ2-3|TRBV19|NA
CASSPIGTVRTDTQYF
TGTGCCAGTAGCCCAATTGGGACTGTCCGCACAGATACGCAGTATTTT
>TRBJ1-1|TRBV4-2|NA
CASSQEREGTEAFF
TGTGCCAGCAGCCAAGAGCGGGAGGGCACTGAAGCTTTCTTT
>TRBJ1-1|TRBV28|TRBD1
CASTPPARGQNTEAFF
TGTGCCAGTACTCCCCCGGCGAGGGGGCAGAACACTGAAGCTTTCTTT
>TRBJ1-3|TRBV6-6|NA
CASSYEKGRSGNTIYF
TGTGCCAGCAGTTACGAAAAGGGGCGCTCTGGAAACACCATATATTTT
>TRBJ1-3|TRBV2|TRBD1
CASRWDRGSGNTIYF
TGTGCCAGCAGGTGGGACAGGGGCTCTGGAAACACCATATATTTT